This TCR beta chain stems from a study of blood T cell repertoires in COVID-19. As for the study in general: The origin of the acute and convalescent COVID-19 samples was the United States, Italy and Spain.

Authors' methods: Estimation of nucleated cell counts relied on the amplification of reference gene primers. Using immunoSEQ multiplex PCR, the repertoire was profiled, and TCRdb retains in-frame clones only, with some absent. The V and J calls and the clone size are those of that table, but D and trimming were determined from the DNA. The table lists roughly 280,000 clones, around 86% of them singletons, with roughly 4.9% in the top ten. The CDR3 sequence is 15 residues long. CDR1 SGHRS and CDR2 YFSETQ come from the germline V gene. About this clone itself: One junction end does not reproduce the germline sequence, and a read error may be involved. This specimen includes other DNA sequences encoding the same CDR3.

In Seattle, patients joined the study during active infection and were tracked longitudinally. The V call is TRBV5-1, the J call TRBJ2-5, with D tentatively TRBD1 (7 bases). The specimen was peripheral blood. The sequence derives from a woman aged 60-75 years with COVID-19, enrolled during active disease. CDR3 loop: CASSSGQTRGETQYF. CDR3 nucleotides: TGCGCCAGCAGCTCAGGACAGACCAGGGGGGAGACCCAATACTTC.